This TCR beta chain was retrieved from a study of blood T cells in healthy people across ages. Every sample had a minimum of 6 million PBMCs isolated. Study outcomes and limitations: TCR beta diversity was tightly associated with the proportion of naive T cells. No one knew whether donors had CMV, which possibly confounded expanded clonotype changes.

The CDR3 sequence is 16 residues long. CDR1 and CDR2 (germline): SEHNR, FQNEAQ (reference sequence). This clonotype was found a few times. Its antigen is currently unknown. Its ends do not fully match the called genes, so a read error is possible. Then a second PCR, running roughly 7 to 11 cycles, was carried out with a sample-barcoded 5' primer and a J-beta primer mix. A template-switch adaptor with 12 random nucleotides tagged each cDNA molecule. TCRdb reprocessed the 5' RACE reads with MiXCR, giving one entry per CDR3 protein. The table shows about a million distinct CDR3 sequences, with 45% to 60% occurring only once.

The sequence was collected from a woman aged 55-75 years in good health. Material for sequencing was blood. This chain links TRBV7-9 with TRBJ1-2; D gene ambiguous. CDR3 in DNA: TGTGCTAGCAGCTTAGGAAGGGCAGAAGCTTACTATGGCTACACCTTC. Protein product: CASSLGRAEAYYGYTF.